The subject of this entry is one T cell receptor (beta chain). Its antigen is still unknown. No qualities accompany the bases; no much larger clone lies one base away. The data stem from a study of vaccination and CD4 T cells after COVID-19 (dated by TCRdb to between 2021 and 2024). With respect to the entire study: Convalescent patients had a positive SARS-CoV-2 result on nasal swab PCR, and of these patients, some ten had mild disease and one had severe disease. In the convalescent cohort there were six males and four females, among whom were two Hispanic individuals, seven Caucasians, two Asians and one multiracial person. Participants received two doses of either the Pfizer-BioNTech BNT162b2 vaccine (n=8) or the Moderna mRNA-1273 vaccine (n=2). Post-COVID blood samples were collected from convalescent patients a median of approximately 93 days after diagnosis, with a range of about 30 to 170 days. Post-vaccine blood samples were taken a median of around 68 days after the second vaccine dose, with a range of 14 to 241 days. For stimulating the cultures, overlapping spike peptide pools were used, derived from SARS-CoV-2 as well as from the common cold coronaviruses HCoV-NL63, HCoV-OC43 and HCoV-229E. Control cultures received a CEFX viral epitope pool as the positive control, an HIV-1 Nef peptide pool as the negative control, or no peptide. In under 13 COVID-19 convalescent patients and a handful of infection-naive healthy vaccine recipients, researchers compared the spike-specific CD4+ TCR repertoire from before mRNA vaccination with the repertoire from after.

Library prep was done by PCR. DNA from cultured CD4+ T cells underwent TCR sequencing with the Oncomine TCR Beta short-read assay at the Johns Hopkins FTIC core. The QIAamp micro DNA kit was used to extract genomic DNA from the cultured CD4+ T cells. Oncomine TCR Beta libraries made from cultured CD4+ T cells were pooled using unique dual indexes and sequenced on an Illumina iSeq 100. Under the source paper's analysis protocol: Non-productive sequences were filtered out, and CDR3s that did not start with C, did not end with F or W, or were shorter than 7 amino acids were discarded. Antigen-specific clonotypes were identified using the MANAFEST web application through comparison of peptide-stimulated wells with reference and other culture wells. To be called positive, a clone needed an FDR below 0.05, an odds ratio above 5, and a productive frequency above 0.1% in at least two of three replicate wells. A clonotype counted as cross-reactive if it showed significant expansion both in the SARS-CoV-2 spike wells and in at least one common cold coronavirus spike condition. Levenshtein distances (stringdist) and unrooted phylogenetic trees (ape) in R version 3.6.1 were used to assess CDR3 homology. TCRdb reworked the public reads: Q25 trimming with fastp, MiXCR clone assembly, productive beta chains retained. Each entry is one CDR3 protein sequence, shown with its most common DNA and genes. In this record, the V and J calls reflect TCRdb's handling and not the investigators' own analysis. The table for this sample lists approximately 10,000 distinct CDR3 sequences; over 50% of them were counted only once. In total, the top ten clones hold 30% to 35% of the sample.

In light of the paper, this sample's treatment or condition label describes: roughly 10-day PBMC culture with coronavirus spike peptide pools or control peptides (ViraFEST assay). To expand antigen-specific T cells with peptide pools and then pick out the expanded clonotypes through TCR sequencing, the study relied on the ViraFEST assay. The convalescent patients' positive SARS-CoV-2 PCR tests were from March to December 2020, which was before the Alpha, Beta and Delta variants emerged in the United States. PBMCs were cultured at fewer than 2.5 million per well in IMDM supplemented with approximately 5% human AB serum and around 10 IU/ml IL-2, with about 10 ug/ml peptide pools added. Half of the culture medium was replaced with fresh IL-2-containing medium on days 3 and 7. CD4+ T cells were isolated after roughly nine days of culture through negative selection using the EasySep CD4+ T cell isolation kit. Ficoll-Paque Plus gradient centrifugation was used to isolate PBMCs from whole blood, and the isolated PBMCs were then either used fresh or cryopreserved at -140C. Culture conditions were generally each tested in triplicate wells.

The paper's findings and limits, for the study overall: In convalescent patients, nearly all vaccine-specific clones (304 of 307) were found to be mono-reactive for SARS-CoV-2 spike rather than cross-reactive with common cold coronaviruses. Only a relatively small number of convalescent patients were included in the study, and early timepoints following natural infection were not analyzed. In convalescent patients, a median around 83% of post-vaccine SARS-CoV-2-reactive clones were detected only after vaccination, and vaccine-specific priming was suggested by this finding. Although the median number of SARS-CoV-2-reactive clonotypes went up from around 20 after infection to 30 to 45 after vaccination, the increase was not significant.

CDR1 and CDR2 are drawn from the germline V gene: SNHLY, FYNNEI. The CDR3 goes from the cysteine to the phenylalanine over 14 residues. The CDR3 DNA has 42 bases and is translated from base 1. V ends up 10 bases short and J 1 base short, with an unmatched junction base count of 8. The sequenced material came from CD4+ T cells from blood, cultured in vitro. The sequence came from a human donor who had recovered from COVID-19. This chain is built from TRBV2 and TRBJ2-5, and 8 junctional nucleotides match TRBD1. The sequenced DNA: TGTGCCACAGCTTCAGGGGGCGGCCAAGAGACCCAGTACTTC. Its translation is CATASGGGQETQYF.